The T cell receptor beta chain described here comes from a study of T cell responses to AZD1222 COVID-19 vaccine. The study's findings and limits: None of the repertoires were sampled until the peak T cell response had passed. Spike-specific TCR repertoires showed rising breadth and depth after two AZD1222 doses.

Germline values: CDR1 LNHDA, CDR2 SQIVND (reference sequence). The CDR3 contains 14 residues. Comment on this clone: Its matching antigen is unknown. The junction departs from the called germline gene at one end, perhaps through a read error.

Measured with immunoSEQ multiplex PCR; TCRdb has only the in-frame clones, and not every one. The data show roughly 26,000 clones, just over 85% seen once. The source is an adult who received the AZD1222 COVID-19 vaccine. V is TRBV19 and J is TRBJ2-2, with TRBD1 identical over 7 bases. Source: peripheral blood, taken 28 days after the second AZD1222 dose. CDR3 sequence reads: CVSSGTERTGELFF. CDR3 in DNA: TGTGTCAGTAGTGGGACAGAGAGAACCGGGGAGCTGTTTTTT.